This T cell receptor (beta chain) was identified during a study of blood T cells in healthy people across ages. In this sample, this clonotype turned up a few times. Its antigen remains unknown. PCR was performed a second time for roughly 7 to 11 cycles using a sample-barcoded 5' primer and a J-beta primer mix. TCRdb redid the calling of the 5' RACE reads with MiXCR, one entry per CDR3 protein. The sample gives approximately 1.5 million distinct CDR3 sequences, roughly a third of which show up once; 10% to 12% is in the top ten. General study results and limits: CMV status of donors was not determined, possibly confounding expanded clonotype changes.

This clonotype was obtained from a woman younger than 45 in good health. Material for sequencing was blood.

CDR3 amino acids: CASSYGVRDYGYTF. CDR3 nucleotide sequence: TGTGCCAGCAGTTACGGGGTACGCGACTATGGCTACACCTTC. This chain uses TRBV6-5 with TRBJ1-2; D uncertain. In germline, CDR1 is MNHEY, CDR2 SVGAGI. There are 14 residues in the CDR3. The V end lost 2 bases, the J end lost 3 bases, and 10 bases lay between the germline ends.